Below, 11 T cell receptor beta chains from the same sample are listed, as sequenced in a study of blood T cell repertoires in COVID-19 (dated by TCRdb to 2018 to 2020). To prepare the library, the immunoSEQ multiplex PCR assay was applied. The clones in this table, taken by TCRdb from immuneACCESS, are in-frame only. Not every clone is retained; where verified, under half of the shortfall comes from an unresolved V gene, and the cause of the rest is unknown. The sample table contains roughly 100,000 clones; only one count was recorded for over 75% of them. The ten top clones hold around 13% of the sample. Sequencing was carried out using peripheral blood. These receptors originate from a human donor in a cohort sampled during active or convalescent COVID-19.

The chain combines TRBV27 with TRBJ2-2; D is undetermined. CDR1 MNHEY and CDR2 SMNVEV come from the germline V gene (reference sequence). V lost 6 bases and J lost 0, with 14 bases in between. The CDR3 length is 16 residues. The CDR3 DNA sequence: TGTGCCAGCAGCCCCTACAGTACCGCGAACACCGGGGAGCTGTTTTTT. Encoded protein: CASSPYSTANTGELFF.

The chain combines TRBV21-1 with TRBJ2-1; the table names TRBD2, a call not compared with the DNA. TRBV21-1 is designated a pseudogene. The CDR3 is 16 amino acids. In DNA, the CDR3 is TGTGCCAGCAGCAAATGGCGGGACCGACTTTACAATGAGCAGTTCTTC. It yields the protein CASSKWRDRLYNEQFF.

J is TRBJ2-5 and V is TRBV11-3; TRBD1 aligns across 8 bases. CDR1 and CDR2 from the germline V gene are SGHNT and YENEEA. The trim removed 5 bases at V and 2 bases at J, leaving 7 bases unmatched. The CDR3 spans 15 residues. CDR3 DNA sequence: TGTGCCAGCAGCGTACAGGGGGGCACTCAAGAGACCCAGTACTTC. Amino acids: CASSVQGGTQETQYF.

The gene calls are TRBV19 and TRBJ2-3; 9 nucleotides match TRBD2. The germline V gene encodes CDR1 LNHDA and CDR2 SQIVND (reference sequence). This CDR3 has 16 amino acids. V lost 3 bases and J lost 6; bases outside the gene matches: 10. CDR3 loop: CASSMYLSGGGDTQYF. DNA for the CDR3: TGTGCCAGTAGTATGTATCTTAGCGGGGGAGGTGATACGCAGTATTTT.

The chain links TRBV6-1 to TRBJ2-7; TRBD1 matches at 9 bases. The V gene's germline CDR1 is MNHNS and CDR2 SASEGT. The CDR3 contains 14 residues. J was trimmed by 1 base and V by 6 bases; bases with no gene match: 4. CDR3 sequence: CASRPGQGSYEQYF. CDR3 nucleotide sequence: TGTGCCAGCAGACCGGGACAGGGATCCTACGAGCAGTACTTC.

This chain uses TRBV9 with TRBJ1-5, with D possibly matching TRBD1 (6 bases). The CDR3 loop spans 16 amino acids. Germline CDR1 reads SGDLS; CDR2 reads YYNGEE. Trimming pared 0 bases from V and 7 bases from J, leaving 17 bases between. The CDR3 DNA follows: TGTGCCAGCAGCGTAGAGCAGGGGCACTGGGGGCAGCCCCAGCATTTT. It encodes CASSVEQGHWGQPQHF.

The chain is built from TRBV5-6 and TRBJ1-2, with TRBD1 identical over 7 bases. The CDR3 length is 14 residues. Germline V gives CDR1 SGHDT, CDR2 YYEEEE. V was clipped by 2 bases and J by 2 bases; unmatched bases: 3. CDR3 sequence reads: CASSLWDRNYGYTF. For the CDR3, the DNA is TGTGCCAGCAGCTTATGGGACAGAAACTATGGCTACACCTTC.

The rearrangement uses TRBV2 and TRBJ2-3; D is possibly TRBD2 (7 bases). Germline CDR1 and CDR2: SNHLY and FYNNEI. V was cut by 2 bases and J by 6 bases, with 15 bases left in between. The CDR3 has 15 residues. The CDR3 here is CASSEKGGGPDTQYF. The CDR3, as DNA: TGTGCCAGCAGTGAAAAGGGGGGGGGCCCGGATACGCAGTATTTT.

This sequence joins TRBV3-1 (or the pseudogene TRBV3-2) and TRBJ1-2; possible D gene TRBD1, 5 bases. The V gene's germline CDR1 is LGHDT and CDR2 YNNKEL (reference sequence). The ends were cut back, 1 base at V and 4 bases at J, with 13 bases in the middle. The CDR3 extends over 15 amino acids. CDR3 residues: CASSQVARGLYGYTF. The CDR3, as DNA: TGTGCCAGCAGCCAAGTCGCAAGGGGCCTCTATGGCTACACCTTC.

CDR3 in DNA: TGTGCCAGCAGTGACTCGGGGGACAGCTACTATGGCTACACCTTC. Its translation: CASSDSGDSYYGYTF. V is TRBV6-4 and J is TRBJ1-2, with TRBD1 identical over 7 bases. Trimming cost V 0 bases and J 3 bases; bases outside gene matches: 4. The CDR3 spans 15 residues. Germline CDR1 reads MRHNA; CDR2 reads SNTAGT.

V usage is TRBV7-3 and J usage is TRBJ2-2, with D possibly being TRBD2 (6 bases). Germline V gives CDR1 SGHTA, CDR2 FQGTGA. This CDR3 has 14 amino acids. The V end lost 10 bases, the J end lost 5 bases, and 17 bases lay between the germline ends. The CDR3 spells CATRLGEETGELFF. The CDR3 bases are TGTGCCACACGCTTGGGGGAGGAAACCGGGGAGCTGTTTTTT.